The 31 T cell receptor beta chains below all came from one sample that was sequenced in a study of blood T cell repertoires in COVID-19. Sequencing used immunoSEQ multiplex PCR; TCRdb keeps in-frame clones, though not all of them. The sample holds 250,000 to 300,000 clones; about 89% are singletons and the top ten take about 1.7%. What was sequenced was PBMCs or T cells enriched from blood (not recorded which). The receptors shown here come from a middle-aged woman who had recovered from COVID-19.

V and J are TRBV7-3 and TRBJ2-1, with TRBD2 identical over 13 bases. Germline assignment: CDR1 SGHTA and CDR2 FQGTGA. Trimming cost V 4 bases and J 4 bases; bases outside gene matches: 4. The length of the CDR3 is 16 residues. CDR3 sequence reads: CASSSWTSGRYNEQFF. The CDR3 DNA follows: TGTGCCAGCAGCTCCTGGACTAGCGGGAGATACAATGAGCAGTTCTTC.

Concerning this clone itself: Since a much larger clone is just one base distant, this may be a read error. Additional DNA sequences in this sample encode the identical CDR3. The rearrangement links TRBV7-9 to TRBJ1-1; D perhaps matches TRBD1 (5 bases). Germline V lookup: CDR1 SEHNR, CDR2 FQNEAQ (reference sequence). CDR3 length: 13 residues. V was shortened by 3 bases and J by 0 bases, with 5 bases between the two germline ends. CDR3 protein: CASSLDMNTEAFF. The CDR3 coding sequence is TGTGCCAGCAGCTTGGACATGAACACTGAAGCTTTCTTT.

CDR3 sequence reads: CASNQRPTGGTEAFF. The CDR3 DNA follows: TGTGCCAGTAATCAGCGCCCGACAGGGGGCACTGAAGCTTTCTTT. The chain carries TRBV19 and TRBJ1-1; TRBD1 agrees at 9 bases. Germline V gene lookup returns CDR1 LNHDA and CDR2 SQIVND (reference sequence). Trimming removed 7 bases from V and 4 bases from J; junction bases left unmatched: 10. The CDR3 spans 15 residues. Filled out from reference TRBV19 and TRBJ1-1, the complete variable domain reads DGGITQSPKYLFRKEGQNVTLSCEQNLNHDAMYWYRQDPGQGLRLIYYSQIVNDFQKGDIAEGYSVSREKKESFPLTVTSAQKNPTAFYLCASNQRPTGGTEAFFGQGTRLTVV.

The chain carries TRBV19 and TRBJ1-5, with D possibly TRBD1 on 6 matching bases. Trimming removed 5 bases at V and 0 bases at J, with 11 bases between. CDR1 is LNHDA, CDR2 SQIVND, per germline (reference sequence). The CDR3 consists of 15 residues. The CDR3 sequence: CASSAQGSSNQPQHF. CDR3 coding DNA: TGTGCCAGTAGTGCACAGGGTTCTAGCAATCAGCCCCAGCATTTT.

The V call is TRBV19, the J call TRBJ2-5, with no clear D. The CDR3 runs 13 residues. The V end was cut by 3 bases, the J end by 5 bases, with 10 bases between. CDR1 and CDR2 from the germline V gene are LNHDA and SQIVND (reference sequence). The CDR3 loop reads CASSIWAQETQYF. CDR3 in DNA: TGTGCCAGTAGTATTTGGGCTCAGGAGACCCAGTACTTC.

This chain joins TRBV21-1 and TRBJ2-1; the DNA was not used to check the table's D call, TRBD1. TRBV21-1 represents a pseudogene. The CDR3 is made up of 19 amino acids. The CDR3 nucleotides read TGTGCCAGCAGCAGCCGGACAGGGGGCGACGGGAGAACGAACAATGAGCAGTTCTTC. Amino acid sequence: CASSSRTGGDGRTNNEQFF.

V gene TRBV30 combines with J gene TRBJ1-1; no definite D call. V lost 0 bases, J lost 0 bases, and 26 bases lay in between. Germline V CDR1 and CDR2: GTSNPN, SVGIG (reference sequence). The CDR3 is made up of 20 amino acids. CDR3 coding DNA: TGTGCCTGGAGTGTACTAAGATCCGGGGAAAGATCCTCGCTGAACACTGAAGCTTTCTTT. It yields the protein CAWSVLRSGERSSLNTEAFF.

V is TRBV29-1 and J is TRBJ2-1; D unclear. There are 15 residues in the CDR3. The germline V gene has CDR1 SQVTM and CDR2 ANQGSEA. Deletions cut 4 bases from V and 3 bases from J, with 16 bases between. The CDR3 coding sequence is TGCAGCGTTGCGGGTACCAACGTCCGCTACAATGAGCAGTTCTTC. Protein product: CSVAGTNVRYNEQFF.

This sequence joins TRBV7-8 and TRBJ2-2; 8 bases are a match to TRBD1. The CDR3 totals 16 residues. Looked up from germline, CDR1 is SGHVS and CDR2 is FQNEAQ. Trimming cost V 5 bases and J 2 bases; bases outside gene matches: 7. The CDR3 region has the DNA TGTGCCAGCAGCGGGCGACAGGGGATTAACACCGGGGAGCTGTTTTTT. It specifies CASSGRQGINTGELFF.

This chain connects TRBV2 to TRBJ2-3; TRBD2 agrees at 8 bases. V was clipped by 5 bases and J by 3 bases; unmatched bases: 10. Germline CDR1 and CDR2: SNHLY and FYNNEI. The CDR3 length is 16 residues. For the CDR3, the DNA is TGTGCCAGCAGTACCCTGGGACTAGGTCTGACAGATACGCAGTATTTT. It encodes CASSTLGLGLTDTQYF.

This clone appeared once. This chain joins TRBV19 and TRBJ1-5; 10 bases agree with TRBD1. Germline V gene sequence: CDR1 LNHDA, CDR2 SQIVND (reference sequence). The ends lost 5 bases at V and 6 bases at J; junction bases unmatched: 7. The CDR3 loop spans 15 amino acids. The CDR3 coding sequence is TGTGCCAGTAGTCAAGGGACAGGGGAGGGTCAGCCCCAGCATTTT. The encoded protein is CASSQGTGEGQPQHF.

This sequence joins TRBV9 and TRBJ1-2; D is ambiguous. Looked up from germline, CDR1 is SGDLS and CDR2 is YYNGEE. Trimming removed 7 bases at V and 2 bases at J, with 15 bases between. CDR3 length: 14 residues. For the CDR3, the DNA is TGTGCCAGCGGGCGGGGAGGGCAGAACTATGGCTACACCTTC. It yields the protein CASGRGGQNYGYTF.

This clone was observed a single time. The DNA of the CDR3 is TGTGCCTGGACCACCCGTTCTACAGGGTCCGAGCAGTACTTC. Protein sequence: CAWTTRSTGSEQYF. J is TRBJ2-7 and V is TRBV30, with a possible D match to TRBD1 (6 bases). The CDR3 has 14 amino acids. The V and J ends lost 4 bases and 6 bases respectively, with 19 bases between them. Germline lookup yields CDR1 GTSNPN and CDR2 SVGIG (reference sequence). The whole variable domain, remainder taken from reference TRBV30 and TRBJ2-7, is SQTIHQWPATLVQPVGSPLSLECTVEGTSNPNLYWYRQAAGRGLQLLFYSVGIGQISSEVPQNLSASRPQDRQFILSSKKLLLSDSGFYLCAWTTRSTGSEQYFGPGTRLTVT.

The chain carries TRBV6-6 and TRBJ2-1; D is unclear. V was pared by 6 bases and J by 0 bases, with 12 bases between. This CDR3 comprises 15 residues. Germline V CDR1 and CDR2: MNHNY, SVGAGI (reference sequence). Here the CDR3 reads CASRPKASSYNEQFF. CDR3 bases: TGTGCCAGCAGGCCTAAGGCTAGCTCCTACAATGAGCAGTTCTTC.

The chain has TRBV18 and TRBJ1-4; TRBD1 matches 8 bases. Germline values: CDR1 KGHSH, CDR2 LQKENI. The CDR3 covers 14 residues. After removal of 5 bases from V and 11 bases from J, the junction contained 10 bases not matched to a gene. The CDR3 region has the DNA TGTGCCAGCTCAACAGCAAGACAGGGGCAGAAACTGTTTTTT. It is translated as CASSTARQGQKLFF.

This clone has more than one count but fewer than ten. This rearrangement joins TRBV6-2 or TRBV6-3 to TRBJ2-7, with D possibly TRBD2 on 6 matching bases. Germline V lookup: CDR1 MNHEY, CDR2 SVGEGT. This CDR3 contains 14 residues. The ends were cut back, 6 bases at V and 0 bases at J, with 12 bases in the middle. The CDR3 protein is CASSQRRGSYEQYF. The CDR3 DNA follows: TGTGCCAGCAGCCAGCGGCGGGGCTCCTACGAGCAGTACTTC.

CDR3 amino acids: CATSSTGTGEGQFF. The CDR3 DNA reads as TGTGCCACCAGCAGTACCGGGACAGGGGAAGGGCAGTTCTTC. V and J are TRBV15 and TRBJ2-1, with TRBD1 identical over 10 bases. Trimming cost V 3 bases and J 12 bases; bases outside gene matches: 8. Germline lookup yields CDR1 LNHNV and CDR2 YYDKDF (reference sequence). The CDR3 has 14 amino acids.

The V call is TRBV20-1, the J call TRBJ1-1; 7 nucleotides line up with TRBD1. CDR1 and CDR2 (germline): DFQATT, SNEGSKA (reference sequence). Trimming cost V 3 bases and J 0 bases; bases outside gene matches: 4. The CDR3 length is 14 residues. The CDR3 reads CSASKQGLNTEAFF. In DNA, the CDR3 is TGCAGTGCTAGTAAACAGGGGTTGAACACTGAAGCTTTCTTT.

This chain links TRBV11-2 with TRBJ2-3, with a weak D call TRBD2 (6 bases). Trimming shortened V by 5 bases and J by 8 bases, and 17 bases separated the two germline ends. The CDR3 contains 14 residues. CDR1 SGHAT and CDR2 FQNNGV come from the germline V gene. CDR3 sequence: CASSLGTGKGTQYF. CDR3 nucleotide sequence: TGTGCCAGCAGCCTAGGGACTGGGAAGGGTACGCAGTATTTT.

This sequence joins TRBV29-1 and TRBJ2-3, with 7 bases identical to TRBD2. Trimming cost V 7 bases and J 1 base; bases outside gene matches: 8. Germline lookup yields CDR1 SQVTM and CDR2 ANQGSEA. The CDR3 consists of 14 residues. The CDR3 DNA sequence: TGCAGCGCCCGTAGCGGGCTCGGCACAGATACGCAGTATTTT. This codes for CSARSGLGTDTQYF.

In this sample, this clone turned up once. The CDR3 bases are TGTGCCAGTAGTCCAGGCGGGGTCAGCAATCAGCCCCAGCATTTT. The encoded protein is CASSPGGVSNQPQHF. This chain connects TRBV19 to TRBJ1-5; D is ambiguous. Germline V gene data show CDR1 as LNHDA and CDR2 as SQIVND (reference sequence). The CDR3 has 15 residues. V was clipped by 5 bases and J by 1 base, with 12 bases between them.

The V gene is TRBV6-2 or TRBV6-3, the J gene TRBJ2-7; 8 bases match TRBD2. The CDR3 is 14 amino acids. The V gene end was trimmed by 4 bases and the J gene end by 0 bases; junction bases not matched to a gene: 2. Germline-derived CDR1 and CDR2 are MNHEY and SVGEGT. The CDR3 sequence is CASSLAGLSYEQYF. CDR3 in DNA: TGTGCCAGCAGTTTAGCGGGACTCTCCTACGAGCAGTACTTC.

The rearrangement uses TRBV4-1 and TRBJ1-1; 7 nucleotides line up with TRBD1. This CDR3 is built from 15 residues. The germline V gene has CDR1 MGHRA and CDR2 YSYEKL. The V and J ends lost 2 bases and 7 bases, in that order; junction bases with no gene match: 10. The CDR3 loop reads CASSQHSGSGGEAFF. The CDR3 DNA reads TGCGCCAGCAGCCAACACTCAGGATCAGGGGGTGAAGCTTTCTTT.

The V gene is TRBV19, the J gene TRBJ1-2, with 9 bases fitting TRBD1. Germline CDR1 is LNHDA and CDR2 is SQIVND (reference sequence). With 5 bases clipped from V and 8 bases from J, the junction kept 9 bases outside the gene matches. The CDR3 has 14 residues. The CDR3 nucleotides are TGTGCCAGTAGTGCGAACAGGGGGCGGCACGGCTACACCTTC. Encoded protein: CASSANRGRHGYTF.

This clone was seen once. The V gene is TRBV6-1, the J gene TRBJ1-2; 9 positions match TRBD1. CDR1 is MNHNS, CDR2 SASEGT, per germline. V lost 3 bases and J lost 5; bases outside the gene matches: 4. The CDR3 length is 14 residues. CDR3 amino acids: CASSEEQGAYGYTF. The CDR3 DNA is TGTGCCAGCAGTGAGGAACAGGGGGCATATGGCTACACCTTC.

The chain has TRBV18 and TRBJ1-2, with 7 positions matching TRBD1. Germline CDR1 is KGHSH and CDR2 is LQKENI. The CDR3 length is 13 residues. V was pared by 5 bases and J by 4 bases, with 4 bases of the junction left unmatched. CDR3 nucleotide sequence: TGTGCCAGCTCAGACACAGGGGTCTATGGCTACACCTTC. It specifies CASSDTGVYGYTF. Full variable domain (outside the CDR3, taken from reference TRBV18 and TRBJ1-2): NAGVMQNPRHLVRRRGQEARLRCSPMKGHSHVYWYRQLPEEGLKFMVYLQKENIIDESGMPKERFSAEFPKEGPSILRIQQVVRGDSAAYFCASSDTGVYGYTFGSGTRLTVV.

The genes are TRBV7-9 and TRBJ1-1; TRBD1 matches at 8 bases. Germline loops: CDR1 SEHNR, CDR2 FQNEAQ (reference sequence). V shed 5 bases and J 5 bases; nucleotides not matched to a gene: 10. This CDR3 region has 15 residues. The CDR3 DNA follows: TGTGCCAGCAGCGGAGGACAGGGAAGGGAAACTGAAGCTTTCTTT. Its translation is CASSGGQGRETEAFF.

The chain uses TRBV24-1 and TRBJ2-5; weak D call: TRBD1 (5 bases). CDR3 length: 13 amino acids. Germline V gene sequence: CDR1 KGHDR, CDR2 SFDVKD. The germline V and J ends were trimmed by 4 bases and 4 bases, with 9 bases remaining between them. The CDR3: CATSDRVSETQYF. CDR3 coding DNA: TGTGCCACCAGTGACAGGGTGTCAGAGACCCAGTACTTC.

This clone came up a few times. The chain links TRBV7-3 to TRBJ2-3; the match to TRBD2 covers 10 bases. The germline V gene encodes CDR1 SGHTA and CDR2 FQGTGA. The CDR3 extends over 16 amino acids. V was pared by 0 bases and J by 4 bases, with 4 bases of the junction left unmatched. CDR3 in amino acids: CASSLTSGGLADTQYF. The CDR3 coding sequence is TGTGCCAGCAGCTTAACTAGCGGGGGGTTGGCAGATACGCAGTATTTT.

The rearrangement links TRBV2 to TRBJ2-3, with 9 bases lining up with TRBD2. J gave up 6 bases and V 5 bases, and 9 bases lay outside the gene matches. CDR1 and CDR2 (germline): SNHLY, FYNNEI. The CDR3 is 15 residues long. DNA for the CDR3: TGTGCCAGCAGTCTTGGCGGGGGGGCCGGGGATACGCAGTATTTT. This translates into CASSLGGGAGDTQYF.

The rearrangement joins TRBV9 to TRBJ1-2; TRBD1 matches 11 bases. Germline CDR1 is SGDLS and CDR2 is YYNGEE. J gave up 4 bases and V 4 bases, and 9 bases lay outside the gene matches. CDR3 size: 16 residues. The CDR3 sequence: CASSPRTGGVPYGYTF. Written as DNA, the CDR3 is TGTGCCAGCAGCCCAAGGACAGGGGGCGTCCCCTATGGCTACACCTTC.